This entry is about one T cell receptor (beta chain). Antigen: not known. Measured with immunoSEQ multiplex PCR; TCRdb has only the in-frame clones, and not every one. The sample has 950,000 to 1,200,000 clones, 70% to 80% seen once. The source of the sample is a study of shared clonotypes between healthy human individuals. Notes on the study in general: It was observed that roughly 4.8% of naive CD4 clonotypes were shared across several donors. An effect of sequencing depth on clonotype sharing among donors was expected.

The junction had 3 bases not matched to a gene; V was cut back by 4 bases and J by 2 bases. The length of the CDR3 is 16 residues. Germline V gene data show CDR1 as SGHAT and CDR2 as FQNNGV. The chain recombines TRBV11-2 with TRBJ2-5, with TRBD2 matching over 14 bases. The sequenced sample consisted of memory CD4+ T cells from PBMCs. Subset here: CD45RA-negative fraction. The TCR was taken from a man between 18 and 29 years old in good health. Some clones in this sample may be carry-over from other donors' samples. The CDR3 DNA is TGTGCCAGCAGCTATAGGACTAGCGGGAGGCAAGAGACCCAGTACTTC. It translates to CASSYRTSGRQETQYF.